This passage covers 30 T cell receptor beta chains from one sample sequenced in a study of blood T cell repertoires in COVID-19. TCRdb keeps only in-frame clones here, not all; method: immunoSEQ multiplex PCR. The sample consists of some 240,000 clones, about 86% of them appearing once. The sample consisted of PBMCs or T cells enriched from blood (not recorded which). All receptors derive from a young man with acute COVID-19.

V gene TRBV7-6 combines with J gene TRBJ1-4, with D unresolved. CDR3 size: 16 residues. Deletions cut 2 bases from V and 7 bases from J, with 17 bases between. Germline lookup yields CDR1 SGHVS and CDR2 FNYEAQ. CDR3 DNA sequence: TGTGCCAGCAGCTTATCCCGGCCGGGTTCGGGTGAAAAACTGTTTTTT. Translated, it gives CASSLSRPGSGEKLFF.

The CDR3, as DNA: TGTGCCAGCAGTTCCCCTCGGAGGGCGGCGAACACCGGGGAGCTGTTTTTT. Protein product: CASSSPRRAANTGELFF. The chain links TRBV28 to TRBJ2-2; D possibly corresponds to TRBD2 (6 bases). Germline V lookup: CDR1 MDHEN, CDR2 SYDVKM. The ends were cut back, 4 bases at V and 0 bases at J, with 15 bases in the middle. The CDR3 covers 17 residues.

The gene calls are TRBV9 and TRBJ2-1; 8 bases map to TRBD2. V lost 4 bases to trimming and J lost 1 base; unmatched junction nucleotides: 10. CDR1 SGDLS and CDR2 YYNGEE come from the germline V gene. CDR3 size: 17 residues. CDR3 coding DNA: TGTGCCAGCAGCAAGGATCTAGCGGGTTTATCCTACAATGAGCAGTTCTTC. This sequence encodes CASSKDLAGLSYNEQFF.

The rearrangement joins TRBV6-5 to TRBJ2-1; TRBD2 matches 7 bases. V trimming: 6 bases; J trimming: 5 bases; junction bases outside the gene matches: 10. CDR3 length: 15 residues. CDR1 and CDR2 from the germline V gene are MNHEY and SVGAGI. The CDR3 spells CASRGAGLNDNEQFF. CDR3 sequence (DNA): TGTGCCAGCAGGGGCGCGGGACTAAACGACAATGAGCAGTTCTTC.

This sequence joins TRBV21-1 and TRBJ2-3; no check of the table's D call, TRBD2, against the DNA was made. TRBV21-1 is classified as a pseudogene. CDR3 length: 18 amino acids. In DNA, the CDR3 is TGTGCCAGCAGCAAAGGACTAGACGAGGGCGGGGTCGTATATACGCAGTATTTT. Its protein is CASSKGLDEGGVVYTQYF.

The J gene is TRBJ1-3, the V gene TRBV6-6, with D possibly being TRBD1 (5 bases). Germline lookup yields CDR1 MNHNY and CDR2 SVGAGI (reference sequence). This CDR3 contains 15 residues. The germline V and J ends were trimmed by 9 bases and 0 bases, with 15 bases remaining between them. CDR3 DNA: TGTGCCAGTCTCCGGGACGGGAGCTCTGGAAACACCATATATTTT. Protein: CASLRDGSSGNTIYF.

This clone appeared a few times. The rearrangement joins TRBV5-4 to TRBJ1-1; tentatively, D is TRBD1 (5 bases). Germline loops: CDR1 SGHNT, CDR2 YYREEE (reference sequence). V lost 2 bases and J lost 5, with 13 bases in between. The CDR3 sequence is 14 residues long. The CDR3 spells CASSFQGSGTEAFF. DNA of the CDR3: TGTGCCAGCAGCTTCCAGGGTTCAGGAACTGAAGCTTTCTTT.

This clone was found a few times. V is TRBV2 and J is TRBJ2-1; 10 bases agree with TRBD1. This CDR3 spans 15 amino acids. Germline trimming cut 3 bases from V and 4 bases from J; bases unmatched to any gene: 3. Germline V gene data show CDR1 as SNHLY and CDR2 as FYNNEI. The CDR3 DNA follows: TGTGCCAGCAGTGATGGGACAGGGGTTTACAATGAGCAGTTCTTC. Translation: CASSDGTGVYNEQFF.

J is TRBJ1-1 and V is TRBV2; TRBD1 agrees at 8 bases. CDR1 SNHLY and CDR2 FYNNEI come from the germline V gene. The CDR3 extends over 14 amino acids. The V and J ends lost 7 bases and 1 base, in that order; junction bases with no gene match: 5. CDR3 amino acids: CASTVGQENTEAFF. The CDR3 DNA reads TGTGCCAGCACTGTGGGACAGGAGAACACTGAAGCTTTCTTT.

This clone was observed once. This chain links TRBV2 with TRBJ2-3, with D possibly matching TRBD1 (5 bases). The CDR3 is 15 amino acids. CDR1 is SNHLY and CDR2 is FYNNEI in the germline V gene. V was trimmed by 9 bases and J by 2 bases, leaving 18 bases between them. The CDR3 DNA follows: TGTGCCAGTTCAGGGCTCGGATTTTCCACAGATACGCAGTATTTT. Translated, it gives CASSGLGFSTDTQYF.

This clone was observed a single time. CDR3 DNA: TGTGCCAGCAGCTTGGGACTAGCGGGAGGTCTCGAGCAGTACGTC. Its translation: CASSLGLAGGLEQYV. This rearrangement joins TRBV5-4 to TRBJ2-7; 13 nucleotides agree with TRBD2. CDR3 length: 15 amino acids. Germline V gene lookup returns CDR1 SGHNT and CDR2 YYREEE (reference sequence). The V gene end was trimmed by 0 bases and the J gene end by 6 bases; junction bases not matched to a gene: 3.

This chain joins TRBV6-5 and TRBJ1-6; D remains ambiguous. The CDR3 runs 15 residues. With 2 bases removed from V and 9 bases from J, the gap between germline ends came to 14 bases. Germline CDR1 MNHEY, CDR2 SVGAGI. The CDR3 sequence is CASSYLPRPGSPLHF. The CDR3 nucleotides read TGTGCCAGCAGTTACCTCCCCCGGCCGGGTTCACCCCTCCACTTT.

In this sample, this clone turned up a few times. The chain recombines TRBV7-6 with TRBJ2-1; TRBD2 aligns across 8 bases. Looked up from germline, CDR1 is SGHVS and CDR2 is FNYEAQ. This CDR3 region has 16 residues. V shed 3 bases and J 7 bases; nucleotides not matched to a gene: 11. CDR3 coding DNA: TGTGCCAGCAGCTTTAGGGTAGCGGGGACCTCAAATGAGCAGTTCTTC. Translating gives CASSFRVAGTSNEQFF.

Comments on this clone: Germline and junction disagree at one end, which may indicate a read error. The chain is built from TRBV5-1 and TRBJ2-1, with 7 positions matching TRBD2. Germline values: CDR1 SGHRS, CDR2 YFSETQ. The CDR3 is 12 amino acids. The CDR3 loop reads CASSLAASGQFF. As DNA, the CDR3 is TGTGCCAGCAGCTTGGCGGCTAGCGGGCAGTTCTTC.

This clone was seen repeatedly, ten times or more. This sequence joins TRBV7-7 and TRBJ2-2, with a possible D match to TRBD1 (5 bases). Looked up from germline, CDR1 is SSHAT and CDR2 is FNYEAQ (reference sequence). The CDR3 has 16 residues. With 4 bases removed from V and 0 bases from J, the gap between germline ends came to 12 bases. CDR3 loop: CASSSDSVANTGELFF. Written as DNA, the CDR3 is TGTGCCAGCAGCTCCGACAGCGTCGCGAACACCGGGGAGCTGTTTTTT.

The CDR3 loop reads CARWDRANGNTIYF. CDR3 in DNA: TGCGCCAGGTGGGACAGGGCGAACGGAAACACCATATATTTT. The V call is TRBV10-1, the J call TRBJ1-3; TRBD1 matches at 9 bases. With V trimmed by 9 bases and J by 4 bases, 7 bases remained unmatched. The CDR3 covers 14 residues. CDR1 is WNHNN and CDR2 is SYGVQD in the germline V gene (reference sequence).

The chain combines TRBV2 with TRBJ2-1; 10 nucleotides line up with TRBD2. The germline gives CDR1 SNHLY, CDR2 FYNNEI. The CDR3 has 15 amino acids. The V and J ends lost 1 base and 6 bases, in that order; junction bases with no gene match: 3. The chain's CDR3 is CASSEGSSGSNEQFF. The CDR3 DNA sequence: TGTGCCAGCAGTGAAGGTTCTAGCGGGAGCAATGAGCAGTTCTTC.

The rearrangement links TRBV4-3 to TRBJ2-3; weak D call: TRBD2 (6 bases). The CDR3 is 14 residues long. Germline values: CDR1 LGHNA, CDR2 YSLEER. V lost 5 bases and J lost 8, with 17 bases in between. CDR3: CASSVSGSSGTQYF. DNA of the CDR3: TGCGCCAGCAGCGTAAGCGGGTCGTCTGGTACGCAGTATTTT.

In its sample, this clone was seen once. This chain links TRBV7-8 with TRBJ2-2; 8 bases line up with TRBD1. This CDR3 is built from 17 residues. V was clipped by 5 bases and J by 4 bases; unmatched bases: 12. The germline CDR1 and CDR2 sequences are SGHVS and FQNEAQ. This chain's CDR3 is CASSHSADGTGTGELFF. The CDR3 DNA follows: TGTGCCAGCAGCCACTCAGCCGACGGGACAGGCACCGGGGAGCTGTTTTTT.

J is TRBJ1-4 and V is TRBV5-1; 7 nucleotides align to TRBD1. This CDR3 is 15 amino acids long. The V segment lost 4 bases and the J segment 4 bases; nucleotides outside the gene matches: 7. Germline-derived CDR1 and CDR2 are SGHRS and YFSETQ. Here the CDR3 DNA reads TGCGCCAGCAGCCAAGGGACAGCGATTAATGAAAAACTGTTTTTT. Its protein product is CASSQGTAINEKLFF.

This chain connects TRBV4-1 to TRBJ2-6, with 7 bases matching TRBD2. V gave up 5 bases and J gave up 0 bases; unmatched junction bases: 10. Germline values: CDR1 MGHRA, CDR2 YSYEKL. The CDR3 contains 18 residues. This chain's CDR3 is CASSGRAGGGSGANVLTF. The CDR3 bases are TGCGCCAGCAGCGGACGGGCTGGGGGGGGCTCTGGGGCCAACGTCCTGACTTTC.

The sample holds a few counts of this clone. This chain uses TRBV5-1 with TRBJ2-1, with a tentative D call TRBD2 (5 bases). V shed 6 bases and J shed 0 bases, with 13 bases lying between them. The CDR3 extends over 15 amino acids. Germline lookup yields CDR1 SGHRS and CDR2 YFSETQ. The CDR3 DNA is TGCGCCAGCATGGAGGCGCCGAGCTCCTACAATGAGCAGTTCTTC. Residues: CASMEAPSSYNEQFF.

The chain uses TRBV20-1 and TRBJ2-3; TRBD2 matches at 7 bases. The CDR3 is 14 amino acids. J was trimmed by 1 base and V by 3 bases; bases with no gene match: 4. Germline V gives CDR1 DFQATT, CDR2 SNEGSKA (reference sequence). CDR3 loop: CSASERGRTDTQYF. As DNA, the CDR3 is TGCAGTGCTAGTGAGCGGGGACGCACAGATACGCAGTATTTT.

The chain is built from TRBV5-4 and TRBJ2-4, with 10 positions matching TRBD1. The length of the CDR3 is 15 residues. The germline gives CDR1 SGHNT, CDR2 YYREEE (reference sequence). Trimming took 4 bases from V and 5 from J; bases not matched to a gene: 6. CDR3 coding DNA: TGTGCCAGCAGCCGGAAGGGACAGGGGCAAAACATTCAGTACTTC. This encodes CASSRKGQGQNIQYF.

The CDR3 protein is CASSRTGSNNEQFF. The CDR3, as DNA: TGCGCCAGCAGCCGGACAGGGAGCAACAATGAGCAGTTCTTC. The rearrangement uses TRBV5-1 and TRBJ2-1; 8 positions agree with TRBD1. V dropped 4 bases and J dropped 5; count of bases not matched to a gene: 5. Germline values: CDR1 SGHRS, CDR2 YFSETQ. The CDR3 contains 14 residues.

This clone is termed medium-sized. V is TRBV4-1 and J is TRBJ2-2; the match to TRBD1 covers 10 bases. J gave up 3 bases and V 3 bases, and 10 bases lay outside the gene matches. Germline loops: CDR1 MGHRA, CDR2 YSYEKL. The CDR3 sequence is 18 residues long. This chain's CDR3 is CASSHQAGTGEDTGELFF. The CDR3 nucleotides read TGCGCCAGCAGCCACCAAGCCGGGACAGGGGAGGACACCGGGGAGCTGTTTTTT.

The chain has TRBV6-6 and TRBJ1-2; D call uncertain. Germline V gene data show CDR1 as MNHNY and CDR2 as SVGAGI (reference sequence). The germline V and J ends were trimmed by 0 bases and 8 bases, with 19 bases remaining between them. This CDR3 has 16 amino acids. The CDR3 coding sequence is TGTGCCAGCAGTTACTCCGTCGCAGGATTGCTATTAGGCTACACCTTC. Its protein product is CASSYSVAGLLLGYTF.

The chain links TRBV12-3 or TRBV12-4 to TRBJ1-3; 8 bases map to TRBD1. The ends lost 6 bases at V and 7 bases at J; junction bases unmatched: 5. There are 13 residues in the CDR3. The CDR3 is CASRLQGVNTIYF. Written as DNA, the CDR3 is TGTGCCAGCAGGTTACAGGGGGTTAACACCATATATTTT.

The chain recombines TRBV19 with TRBJ2-5; D not certain. V was shortened by 3 bases and J by 1 base, with 9 bases between the two germline ends. From germline, CDR1 is LNHDA and CDR2 SQIVND (reference sequence). The CDR3 runs 14 residues. The CDR3 DNA is TGTGCCAGTAGTATCCCCCATTTCCAAGAGACCCAGTACTTC. Translated: CASSIPHFQETQYF. The whole variable domain, filled in from reference TRBV19 and TRBJ2-5, reads DGGITQSPKYLFRKEGQNVTLSCEQNLNHDAMYWYRQDPGQGLRLIYYSQIVNDFQKGDIAEGYSVSREKKESFPLTVTSAQKNPTAFYLCASSIPHFQETQYFGPGTRLLVL.

This chain joins TRBV18 and TRBJ1-2; weak D call: TRBD1 (5 bases). Trimming removed 3 bases at V and 7 bases at J, with 18 bases between. The CDR3 is 15 residues long. Germline loops: CDR1 KGHSH, CDR2 LQKENI. The CDR3, as DNA: TGTGCCAGCTCACCGGACACAACCATTACGGGTGGCTACACCTTC. Residues: CASSPDTTITGGYTF. Full variable domain (rest looked up from reference TRBV18 and TRBJ1-2): NAGVMQNPRHLVRRRGQEARLRCSPMKGHSHVYWYRQLPEEGLKFMVYLQKENIIDESGMPKERFSAEFPKEGPSILRIQQVVRGDSAAYFCASSPDTTITGGYTFGSGTRLTVV.